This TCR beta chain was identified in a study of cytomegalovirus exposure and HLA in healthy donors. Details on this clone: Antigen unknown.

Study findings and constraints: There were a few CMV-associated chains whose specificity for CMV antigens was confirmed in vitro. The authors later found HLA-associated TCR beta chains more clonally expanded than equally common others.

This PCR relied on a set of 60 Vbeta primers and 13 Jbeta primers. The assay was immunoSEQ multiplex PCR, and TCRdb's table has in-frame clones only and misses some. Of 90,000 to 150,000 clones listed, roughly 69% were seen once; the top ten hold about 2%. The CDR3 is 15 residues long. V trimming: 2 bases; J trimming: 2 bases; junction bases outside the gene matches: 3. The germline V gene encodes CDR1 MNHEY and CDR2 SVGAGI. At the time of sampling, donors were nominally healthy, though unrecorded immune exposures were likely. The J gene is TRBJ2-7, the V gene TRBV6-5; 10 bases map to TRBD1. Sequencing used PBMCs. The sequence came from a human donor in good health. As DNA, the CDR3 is TGTGCCAGCAGTTACACGGGACAGGGGCCCTACGAGCAGTACTTC. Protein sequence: CASSYTGQGPYEQYF.